This T cell receptor (beta chain) was captured in a study of control samples from healthy donors and cancer patients. Method: immunoSEQ multiplex PCR; TCRdb's copy keeps in-frame clones and lacks some. The sample contains some 74,000 clones, 75% to 85% of which appear only once. V shed 1 base and J shed 4 bases, with 5 bases lying between them. Per the germline V gene, CDR1 is LGHDT and CDR2 is YNNKEL (reference sequence). The CDR3 runs to 14 residues. V gene TRBV3-1 (or the pseudogene TRBV3-2) combines with J gene TRBJ1-6; no clear D. The sequencing sample was made of blood. This receptor was identified in a man aged 55 to 69 in good health. The CDR3 DNA follows: TGTGCCAGCAGCCAAGTACAGTATAATTCACCCCTCCACTTT. Translating it yields CASSQVQYNSPLHF.